Following are 21 T cell receptor beta chains from one sample sequenced in a study of blood T cell repertoires in COVID-19. The table came from immunoSEQ multiplex PCR; TCRdb's copy has only in-frame clones and leaves some out. Of roughly 250,000 clones listed, 70% to 90% are singletons. Material for sequencing was PBMCs or T cells enriched from blood (not recorded which). Every receptor here comes from a woman between 35 and 50 years old with acute COVID-19.

The J gene is TRBJ1-2, the V gene TRBV27, with 8 nucleotides matching TRBD1. After removal of 5 bases from V and 3 bases from J, the junction contained 8 bases not matched to a gene. The CDR3 contains 15 residues. In germline, CDR1 is MNHEY, CDR2 SMNVEV (reference sequence). Written as DNA, the CDR3 is TGTGCCAGCAGTAGGAGGACAGGGTGGGACTATGGCTACACCTTC. Protein product: CASSRRTGWDYGYTF.

The chain joins TRBV20-1 to TRBJ1-2, with D hard to call. The CDR3 is made up of 13 amino acids. V was shortened by 3 bases and J by 0 bases, with 8 bases between the two germline ends. Per the germline V gene, CDR1 is DFQATT and CDR2 is SNEGSKA (reference sequence). The CDR3 spells CSASSAANYGYTF. In nucleotides, the CDR3 is TGCAGTGCTAGTTCCGCGGCTAACTATGGCTACACCTTC.

The genes are TRBV6-2 or TRBV6-3 and TRBJ1-1; D remains unclear. The CDR3 consists of 13 residues. V lost 0 bases and J 8 bases, leaving 10 bases between the germline ends. CDR1 and CDR2 (germline): MNHEY, SVGEGT. This CDR3 reads CASSYSKETEAFF. CDR3 DNA: TGTGCCAGCAGTTACTCGAAGGAGACCGAAGCTTTCTTT.

Here the CDR3 DNA reads TGTGCCAGCAGCTCTTACAGGGGGCAAGGGTGGACAGATACGCAGTATTTT. Its protein is CASSSYRGQGWTDTQYF. V is TRBV5-8 and J is TRBJ2-3, with 9 bases identical to TRBD1. The V gene's germline CDR1 is SGHTS and CDR2 YDEGEE. The J segment lost 3 bases and the V segment lost 3 bases, leaving 11 bases of the junction unmatched. The CDR3 contains 17 residues. Full variable domain (outside the CDR3, taken from reference TRBV5-8 and TRBJ2-3): EAGVTQSPTHLIKTRGQQATLRCSPISGHTSVYWYQQALGLGLQFLLWYDEGEERNRGNFPPRFSGRQFPNYSSELNVNALELEDSALYLCASSSYRGQGWTDTQYFGPGTRLTVL.

The CDR3 region is CATQTGYQRELFF. Written as DNA, the CDR3 is TGTGCCACCCAGACAGGCTATCAGAGGGAGCTGTTTTTT. The chain carries TRBV24-1 and TRBJ2-2; D is possibly TRBD1 (6 bases). Germline V CDR1 and CDR2: KGHDR, SFDVKD. Trimming removed 9 bases at V and 9 bases at J, with 16 bases between. The CDR3 extends over 13 amino acids.

This clone was picked up a small number of times. The V gene is TRBV4-2, the J gene TRBJ2-7; 11 nucleotides agree with TRBD2. The V gene's germline CDR1 is LGHNA and CDR2 YNFKEQ. This CDR3 spans 15 amino acids. Trimming took 0 bases from V and 4 from J; bases not matched to a gene: 2. The CDR3 sequence is CASSQELAGAYEQYF. As DNA, the CDR3 is TGTGCCAGCAGCCAAGAACTAGCGGGGGCTTACGAGCAGTACTTC.

The chain has TRBV28 and TRBJ2-7; tentative D call: TRBD2 (5 bases). The CDR3 runs 13 residues. V dropped 7 bases and J dropped 1 base, with 11 bases sitting between them. Germline CDR1 MDHEN, CDR2 SYDVKM. CDR3 residues: CASTLAKSYEQYF. In DNA, the CDR3 is TGTGCCAGCACCTTAGCGAAGTCCTACGAGCAGTACTTC.

This rearrangement joins TRBV12-3 or TRBV12-4 to TRBJ2-2, with unresolved D. V dropped 6 bases and J dropped 6 bases, with 11 bases sitting between them. CDR3 size: 13 residues. In DNA, the CDR3 is TGTGCCAGCAGCCCCTACGTCGCCGGGGAGCTGTTTTTT. Residues: CASSPYVAGELFF.

The chain has TRBV27 and TRBJ1-1; the match to TRBD1 covers 10 bases. Per germline, CDR1 MNHEY and CDR2 SMNVEV (reference sequence). The CDR3 runs to 16 residues. V was pared by 5 bases and J by 0 bases, with 6 bases of the junction left unmatched. The CDR3 DNA follows: TGTGCCAGCAGTCCTGACAGGGGGCATATGAACACTGAAGCTTTCTTT. Protein product: CASSPDRGHMNTEAFF.

The V gene is TRBV19, the J gene TRBJ1-2, with 9 bases aligning to TRBD1. Germline V gives CDR1 LNHDA, CDR2 SQIVND (reference sequence). This CDR3 is built from 13 residues. The J segment lost 5 bases and the V segment lost 4 bases, leaving 2 bases of the junction unmatched. The CDR3 DNA reads as TGTGCCAGTAGTAGGACAGGGGAGTATGGCTACACCTTC. Encoded protein: CASSRTGEYGYTF.

This clone appeared once. This chain uses TRBV5-1 with TRBJ1-3; 7 bases line up with TRBD1. Germline V gene sequence: CDR1 SGHRS, CDR2 YFSETQ. V was clipped by 4 bases and J by 3 bases; unmatched bases: 4. The CDR3 spans 14 residues. The CDR3 region is CASSPGQSGNTIYF. The CDR3 DNA is TGCGCCAGCAGCCCGGGACAGAGTGGAAACACCATATATTTT.

The chain links TRBV21-1 to TRBJ1-5; the table's D gene call, TRBD1, was not cross checked with the DNA. TRBV21-1 is a pseudogene segment. The CDR3 spans 17 residues. The CDR3 sequence: CASSIDRERGYDQPQHF. The CDR3 bases are TGTGCCAGCAGCATAGACAGGGAACGCGGGTATGATCAGCCCCAGCATTTT.

V usage is TRBV5-1 and J usage is TRBJ2-2; 11 positions agree with TRBD1. V lost 2 bases, J lost 4 bases, and 4 bases stayed unmatched. The CDR3 consists of 16 residues. Germline V gene data show CDR1 as SGHRS and CDR2 as YFSETQ. The CDR3 DNA reads as TGCGCCAGCAGCTTAACCGGGACAGGGGGCACCGGGGAGCTGTTTTTT. This encodes CASSLTGTGGTGELFF.

This clone showed up just a few times. This rearrangement joins TRBV5-8 to TRBJ1-2; D might be TRBD1 (5 bases). Germline values: CDR1 SGHTS, CDR2 YDEGEE. V was clipped by 5 bases and J by 4 bases, with 15 bases between them. This CDR3 contains 14 residues. The CDR3 bases are TGTGCCAGCAGGACAACAGTGGGGGGCTATGGCTACACCTTC. Residues: CASRTTVGGYGYTF.

This clone was recorded a few times. The V call is TRBV5-1, the J call TRBJ2-3, with D perhaps TRBD1 (6 bases). This CDR3 spans 14 amino acids. Germline CDR1 reads SGHRS; CDR2 reads YFSETQ. V lost 2 bases to trimming and J lost 6 bases, with 13 bases between them. In DNA, the CDR3 is TGCGCCAGCAGCTTCCAGGGGCTCAAGGATACGCAGTATTTT. Translating it yields CASSFQGLKDTQYF.

V and J are TRBV7-2 and TRBJ1-4; 8 nucleotides line up with TRBD1. V lost 0 bases, J lost 6 bases, and 3 bases stayed unmatched. Germline CDR1 and CDR2: SGHTA and FQGNSA. CDR3 length: 15 residues. In DNA, the CDR3 is TGTGCCAGCAGCTTAGCGGACAGGGACTATGAAAAACTGTTTTTT. Translating it yields CASSLADRDYEKLFF.

The chain joins TRBV7-2 to TRBJ2-2, with D unclear. The germline V and J ends were trimmed by 5 bases and 0 bases, with 13 bases remaining between them. This CDR3 has 16 amino acids. Germline loops: CDR1 SGHTA, CDR2 FQGNSA. The CDR3 nucleotides read TGTGCCAGCAGCGCGCTTGGGCGAACGAACACCGGGGAGCTGTTTTTT. Its protein is CASSALGRTNTGELFF.

The DNA for the CDR3 is TGTGCCAGCAGCTTATCCCTCCAGAATCAGCCCCAGCATTTT. This sequence encodes CASSLSLQNQPQHF. This chain links TRBV7-8 with TRBJ1-5, with D unclear. Looked up from germline, CDR1 is SGHVS and CDR2 is FQNEAQ. CDR3 length equals 14 residues. The V end was cut by 2 bases, the J end by 4 bases, with 9 bases between.

The CDR3 coding sequence is TGTGCCACCCGACAGGGTTGGACTGAAGCTTTCTTT. Translated, it gives CATRQGWTEAFF. The V gene is TRBV6-5, the J gene TRBJ1-1; 7 positions match TRBD1. Trimming at V came to 10 bases and at J to 5 bases, leaving 7 bases not matched to a gene. The CDR3 runs to 12 residues. The germline gives CDR1 MNHEY, CDR2 SVGAGI.

The chain uses TRBV2 and TRBJ1-2, with 8 bases lining up with TRBD1. This CDR3 region has 12 residues. V dropped 10 bases and J dropped 6; count of bases not matched to a gene: 7. CDR1 and CDR2 from the germline V gene are SNHLY and FYNNEI. The CDR3 sequence is CAIDRGANGYTF. CDR3 nucleotides: TGTGCCATAGACAGGGGAGCAAATGGCTACACCTTC.

V gene TRBV4-1 combines with J gene TRBJ1-2, with D possibly being TRBD1 (6 bases). The CDR3 has 13 residues. Germline V gene lookup returns CDR1 MGHRA and CDR2 YSYEKL. The V end was cut by 4 bases, the J end by 8 bases, with 14 bases between. Here the CDR3 reads CASSLTGLLGYTF. The CDR3 coding sequence is TGCGCCAGCAGCCTCACAGGGCTTTTGGGCTACACCTTC.